This is a list of T cell receptor beta chains from one sample in a study of cytomegalovirus exposure and HLA in healthy donors. The repertoire was sequenced with immunoSEQ multiplex PCR; TCRdb's copy has only in-frame clones and lacks some. This sample has around 120,000 clones, with over 75% found just once. Material: PBMCs. These receptor sequences come from a human donor in good health. CDR3s include the opening cysteine and the closing phenylalanine or tryptophan. The D gene is left open where the match is weak. Clone sizes are given selectively: once, few, many, or a class where the clone is expanded.

V,D,size,J,DNA,CDR3
TRBV5-3,TRBD2,-,TRBJ2-3,TGTGCCAGAAGCTTGGAGGCGCGGGAGGTCACAGATACGCAGTATTTT,CARSLEAREVTDTQYF
TRBV29-1,TRBD2,-,TRBJ2-7,TGCAGCGTTGAACCCGGACTAGCTGGGTCCTACGAGCAGTACTTC,CSVEPGLAGSYEQYF
TRBV29-1,-,-,TRBJ1-5,TGCAGCGTTGTAATAGCCGGATCCGATCAGCCCCAGCATTTT,CSVVIAGSDQPQHF
TRBV28,TRBD1,-,TRBJ1-1,TGTGCCAGCGGACGACAGGGAGGAACTGAAGCTTTCTTT,CASGRQGGTEAFF
TRBV2,TRBD1,-,TRBJ1-5,TGTGCCAGCAGTGGACAGGGGGCGCGTCAGCCCCAGCATTTT,CASSGQGARQPQHF
TRBV10-3,TRBD2,-,TRBJ2-1,TGTGCCATCAGTGGAGCAGGGACTAGCGGACCTAATGAGCAGTTCTTC,CAISGAGTSGPNEQFF
TRBV5-1,-,-,TRBJ2-3,TGCGCCAGCAGCCCAGATCGGGGTACGCAGTATTTT,CASSPDRGTQYF
TRBV19,-,-,TRBJ1-5,TGTGCCAGTAGTATACTAAGGGGAGGTCAGCCCCAGCATTTT,CASSILRGGQPQHF
TRBV5-4,TRBD2,few,TRBJ2-1,TGTGCCGGTACGGCGGGAGATAAGAATGAGCAGTTCTTC,CAGTAGDKNEQFF
TRBV5-1,TRBD2,few,TRBJ2-7,TGCGCCAGCAGCTTGCAGGGCGGGAGTAGGTACGAGCAGTACTTC,CASSLQGGSRYEQYF
TRBV28,TRBD1,once,TRBJ2-5,TGTGCCAGCAGTCCGGGACAGGGATTCGTAGAGACCCAGTACTTC,CASSPGQGFVETQYF
TRBV15,-,-,TRBJ2-3,TGTGCCACGGAAGGTGGGCCTCGCACAGATACGCAGTATTTT,CATEGGPRTDTQYF
TRBV7-9,-,-,TRBJ2-2,TGTGCCAGCAGCTTAGGGGCGCAGGGCGTCACCGGGGAGCTGTTTTTT,CASSLGAQGVTGELFF
TRBV10-3,TRBD1,-,TRBJ1-2,TGTGCCATCAACCTCCGGGACAGGGTGGGCTATGGCTACACCTTC,CAINLRDRVGYGYTF
TRBV28,-,-,TRBJ2-7,TGTGCCAGCTGCCAATTTGACAGAGCCTACAAGCAGTACTTC,CASCQFDRAYKQYF
TRBV19,TRBD1,-,TRBJ1-4,TGTGCCAGTAGCAGGGGGGACACAACTAATGAAAAACTGTTTTTT,CASSRGDTTNEKLFF
TRBV7-7,TRBD2,few,TRBJ2-1,TGTGCTAGCAGCTTAGGGGTAGCGGGAGGGCGAGACAATGAGCAGTTCTTC,CASSLGVAGGRDNEQFF
TRBV2,TRBD1,-,TRBJ1-2,TGTGCCAGGAGCCACCGGGACAGAGATAACTATGGCTACACCTTC,CARSHRDRDNYGYTF
TRBV2,-,-,TRBJ2-5,TGTGCCAGCAACGGAGGGATCGGGGAGACCCAGTACTTC,CASNGGIGETQYF
TRBV6-5,-,once,TRBJ2-2,TGTGCCAGCAGGTCCGTCGGGACGAACACCGGGGAGCTGTTTTTT,CASRSVGTNTGELFF
TRBV6-5,-,-,TRBJ1-3,TGTGCCAGCAGGGGAGTGCTCTCTGGAAACACCATATATTTT,CASRGVLSGNTIYF
TRBV2,-,few,TRBJ2-7,TGTGCCAGCAGTACGGGTGGTGTCGAGCAGTACTTC,CASSTGGVEQYF
TRBV6-1,-,-,TRBJ1-5,TGTGCCACGAGTTGGTATAGTAATCAGCCCCAGCATTTT,CATSWYSNQPQHF
TRBV6-1,TRBD2,-,TRBJ2-3,TGTGCCAGCAGTGCCACTAGCGGGAGCATCACAGATACGCAGTATTTT,CASSATSGSITDTQYF
TRBV6-5,TRBD1,once,TRBJ1-2,TGTGCCAGCAGAGTACCAGGGGGAAACTATGGCTACACCTTC,CASRVPGGNYGYTF
TRBV6-5,-,few,TRBJ2-3,TGTGCCAGCAGTTACTCGACCCAGGGGGGAGATACGCAGTATTTT,CASSYSTQGGDTQYF
TRBV10-3,-,-,TRBJ1-1,TGTGCCATCAGTGAGGGAGGGTTGGCTGAAGCTTTCTTT,CAISEGGLAEAFF
TRBV6-5,-,-,TRBJ1-5,TGTGCCAGCACCCAAGGCGGAAGCAATCAGCCCCAGCATTTT,CASTQGGSNQPQHF
TRBV4-2,TRBD1,-,TRBJ2-7,TGTGCCAGCAGCCAAGTGCTTGTCGGGACAGGGGGCGACGAGCAGTACTTC,CASSQVLVGTGGDEQYF
TRBV6-5,-,-,TRBJ1-2,TGTGCCAGCAGTCGCTCTGGGGGCGGCTACACCTTC,CASSRSGGGYTF
TRBV30,-,few,TRBJ2-7,TGTGCCTGGAGGCGGCAGTTAAACGAGCAGTACTTC,CAWRRQLNEQYF
TRBV28,TRBD2,-,TRBJ2-5,TGTGCCAGCAGTGGCACGGGGGGGGCCCCAGAGACCCAGTACTTC,CASSGTGGAPETQYF
TRBV2,-,once,TRBJ1-5,TGTGCCAGCAGTGGGACAAGGGGGGGAGCGCCCCAGCATTTT,CASSGTRGGAPQHF
TRBV19,-,-,TRBJ1-3,TGTGCCAGCCTCGTTGGGGGGGCGGCTGGAAACACCATATATTTT,CASLVGGAAGNTIYF
TRBV6-6,-,-,TRBJ1-1,TGTGCCAGCAGTCTCCTGGGGCCTTCGAACACTGAAGCTTTCTTT,CASSLLGPSNTEAFF
TRBV5-6,TRBD1,few,TRBJ1-3,TGTGCCAGCAGCTCGACAGGGAATGAGAACACCATATATTTT,CASSSTGNENTIYF
TRBV5-1,-,once,TRBJ1-1,TGCGCCAGCAGCTTGGCCCCAGAGGGTACTGAAGCTTTCTTT,CASSLAPEGTEAFF
TRBV20-1,-,few,TRBJ1-2,TGCAGTGCGTACAAGGGAGGCGGCTACACCTTC,CSAYKGGGYTF
TRBV19,TRBD1,-,TRBJ1-1,TGTGCCAGTGAGGTGACAGGGTCTAACACTGAAGCTTTCTTT,CASEVTGSNTEAFF
TRBV2,-,-,TRBJ1-4,TGTGCCAGCACAGGGTCGGTTAATGAAAAACTGTTTTTT,CASTGSVNEKLFF
TRBV28,-,-,TRBJ1-5,TGTGCCAGCAGCCTCAAGACAGCGGGGGGCTTAGGTCAGCCCCAGCATTTT,CASSLKTAGGLGQPQHF
TRBV7-8,TRBD1,-,TRBJ2-7,TGTGCCAGCAGCTCCGACAGGGGACCCTACGAGCAGTACTTC,CASSSDRGPYEQYF
TRBV19,-,-,TRBJ1-4,TGTGCCAGTAGTCCTCAAGCCCACAGGGTCGGGAATGAAAAACTGTTTTTT,CASSPQAHRVGNEKLFF
TRBV5-6,-,-,TRBJ2-7,TGTGCCAGCAGCAAGGAGAGGTACGGCGAGCAGTACTTC,CASSKERYGEQYF
TRBV11-2,-,-,TRBJ1-2,TGTGCCAGCAGCTTAGGTCAGAGACAGTTTCTACTCTATGGCTACACCTTC,CASSLGQRQFLLYGYTF
TRBV5-1,TRBD1,-,TRBJ2-3,TGCGCCAGCAGCTCCGCGGACAGGGGGACAGATACGCAGTATTTT,CASSSADRGTDTQYF
TRBV7-9,TRBD2,-,TRBJ2-5,TGTGCCAGCAGCTTAACGGGACTAGCTCAAAGGTCAGAGACCCAGTACTTC,CASSLTGLAQRSETQYF
TRBV5-1,-,-,TRBJ1-2,TGCGCCAGCAGCATGGGGGGGCCGGAGGTCTCTGGCTACACCTTC,CASSMGGPEVSGYTF
TRBV19,-,-,TRBJ1-3,TGTGCCAGTAGGGCCCTACAGGGCTCTGGAAACACCATATATTTT,CASRALQGSGNTIYF
TRBV18,-,-,TRBJ2-3,TGTGCCAGCTCACCTACTAGAGATACGCAGTATTTT,CASSPTRDTQYF
TRBV15,TRBD2,once,TRBJ2-1,TGTGCCACCAGCAGAGAACAGCGGGGGAGGGGGGAGTCGGAGCAGTTCTTC,CATSREQRGRGESEQFF